This T cell receptor beta chain was sequenced in a study of Tregs in tolerant kidney transplant recipients. General observations from the study: Nucleotide sequences could not be compared across some patients' samples due to primer changes. Few patients were studied, so findings need validation in larger groups. In tolerant patients, donor-specific Tregs outgrew total Tregs, suggesting antigen-driven expansion.

Here immunoSEQ multiplex PCR was the method, and the copy in TCRdb shows in-frame clones only, minus some. The data contain 75,000 to 100,000 clones, roughly 93% of them singletons. Related graft donors supplied nonmyeloablative bone marrow transplants, and mixed chimerism was transient. CD4+CD25+CD127- Tregs, CD4+CD25- non-Tregs, CD4 and CD8 cells were sorted. The CDR3 sequence is 14 residues long. Germline CDR1 MNHEY, CDR2 SMNVEV (reference sequence). Trimming removed 5 bases at V and 10 bases at J, with 15 bases between. Concerning this clone itself: The antigen is not known.

The chain couples TRBV27 to TRBJ1-6, with D uncertain. Here the sequenced sample was CD4+ T cells from blood (PBMCs), taken 12 months after the transplant. The sequence derives from a human patient who received a combined kidney and bone marrow transplant. Some T cells may be provided by the graft donor. The CDR3 reads CASSKRPAESPLHF. The DNA of the CDR3 is TGTGCCAGCAGTAAGCGCCCAGCCGAGTCACCCCTCCACTTT.